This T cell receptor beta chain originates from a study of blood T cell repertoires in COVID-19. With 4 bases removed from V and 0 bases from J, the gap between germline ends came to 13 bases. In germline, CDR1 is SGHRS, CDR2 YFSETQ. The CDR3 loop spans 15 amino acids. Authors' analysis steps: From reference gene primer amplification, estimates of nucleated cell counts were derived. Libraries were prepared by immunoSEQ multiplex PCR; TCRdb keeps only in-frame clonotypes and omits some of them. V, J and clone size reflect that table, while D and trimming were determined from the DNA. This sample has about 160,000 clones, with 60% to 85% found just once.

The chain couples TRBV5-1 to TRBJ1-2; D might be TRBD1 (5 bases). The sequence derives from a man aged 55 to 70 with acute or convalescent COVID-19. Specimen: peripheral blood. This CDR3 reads CASSRPDSANYGYTF. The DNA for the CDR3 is TGCGCCAGCAGCCGACCCGACAGTGCTAACTATGGCTACACCTTC.